The 21 T cell receptor beta chains given below trace back to one sample, sequenced in a study of T cell repertoires in cytomegalovirus infection. MiXCR, run by TCRdb on the reads, gives a single entry per CDR3 protein. In the table there are 830,000 or so distinct CDR3 sequences, around a third of which are singletons. Their recognized antigens are unknown. The sample here was cultured CD8+ T cells from PBMCs, taken from culture after CMV antigen stimulation. The receptors originated from a human donor in good health (CMV status not recorded). Some clones in this sample may be carry-over from other donors' samples.

This chain joins TRBV27 and TRBJ1-2, with 7 bases fitting TRBD1. V was pared by 7 bases and J by 1 base, with 9 bases of the junction left unmatched. Germline V gives CDR1 MNHEY, CDR2 SMNVEV (reference sequence). The CDR3 runs 15 residues. The CDR3 is CASTPVRGVNYGYTF. The CDR3 nucleotides are TGTGCCAGCACACCCGTCAGGGGGGTTAACTATGGCTACACCTTC.

J is TRBJ1-5 and V is TRBV27, with 8 bases fitting TRBD1. Germline V gene sequence: CDR1 MNHEY, CDR2 SMNVEV (reference sequence). CDR3 length: 16 amino acids. With 0 bases clipped from V and 4 bases from J, the junction kept 5 bases outside the gene matches. The CDR3 bases are TGTGCCAGCAGTTTATCGGGACAGGCCTCAAATCAGCCCCAGCATTTT. This encodes CASSLSGQASNQPQHF.

Many counts were recorded for this clonotype. The J gene is TRBJ2-7, the V gene TRBV7-2; 9 nucleotides match TRBD1. J lost 6 bases, V lost 2 bases, and 8 bases had no gene match. The germline V gene has CDR1 SGHTA and CDR2 FQGNSA. CDR3 length: 15 amino acids. CDR3 sequence (DNA): TGTGCCAGCAGCTTAACGACAGGGGGAGGTCGCGAGCAGTACTTC. Translation gives CASSLTTGGGREQYF.

V and J are TRBV6-5 and TRBJ1-4; perhaps TRBD1 as D (5 bases). This CDR3 region has 17 residues. Germline V CDR1 and CDR2: MNHEY, SVGAGI. Trimming removed 1 base at V and 7 bases at J, with 19 bases between. In DNA, the CDR3 is TGTGCCAGCAGTTACTTCGCCGGGGGGGGGGGTACTGAAAAACTGTTTTTT. Protein: CASSYFAGGGGTEKLFF.

This clonotype turned up a few times. The genes are TRBV29-1 and TRBJ1-2, with 8 bases aligning to TRBD1. Germline V gene data show CDR1 as SQVTM and CDR2 as ANQGSEA. The CDR3 has 16 amino acids. Trimming took 4 bases from V and 4 from J; bases not matched to a gene: 14. CDR3 residues: CSVVIRDRPFGYGYTF. The CDR3, as DNA: TGCAGCGTTGTAATAAGGGACAGGCCTTTTGGCTATGGCTACACCTTC.

This clonotype was found many times. The rearrangement links TRBV5-4 to TRBJ2-5; TRBD2 aligns across 15 bases. The CDR3 length is 17 residues. Germline CDR1 SGHNT, CDR2 YYREEE (reference sequence). V was pared by 4 bases and J by 0 bases, with 4 bases of the junction left unmatched. CDR3 loop: CASSLGTSGGYQETQYF. Here the CDR3 DNA reads TGTGCCAGCAGCCTGGGGACTAGCGGGGGGTACCAAGAGACCCAGTACTTC. Looking up the rest from reference TRBV5-4 and TRBJ2-5 gives the full variable domain: ETGVTQSPTHLIKTRGQQVTLRCSSQSGHNTVSWYQQALGQGPQFIFQYYREEENGRGNFPPRFSGLQFPNYSSELNVNALELDDSALYLCASSLGTSGGYQETQYFGPGTRLLVL.

The chain is built from TRBV12-3 or TRBV12-4 and TRBJ2-1, with TRBD2 matching 7 bases. CDR3 size: 18 residues. The J segment lost 3 bases and the V segment lost 2 bases, leaving 13 bases of the junction unmatched. CDR3 nucleotide sequence: TGTGCCAGCAGTTTAACTAGCGAGGCGGACTTCTACTACAATGAGCAGTTCTTC. Amino acids: CASSLTSEADFYYNEQFF.

The CDR3 region is CASSSGRTSGNEQFF. DNA for the CDR3: TGCGCCAGCAGCTCCGGAAGGACTAGCGGGAATGAGCAGTTCTTC. V usage is TRBV5-1 and J usage is TRBJ2-1; TRBD2 matches at 11 bases. Germline CDR1 is SGHRS and CDR2 is YFSETQ. The CDR3 covers 15 residues. V lost 3 bases to trimming and J lost 7 bases; unmatched junction nucleotides: 6.

The chain carries TRBV27 and TRBJ1-5; TRBD1 is a possible D gene (5 bases). The V end lost 7 bases, the J end lost 6 bases, and 19 bases lay between the germline ends. The CDR3 consists of 15 residues. Germline V lookup: CDR1 MNHEY, CDR2 SMNVEV (reference sequence). Here the CDR3 reads CASNTFRDPGQPQHF. The CDR3 DNA follows: TGTGCCAGCAATACGTTCAGGGATCCGGGTCAGCCCCAGCATTTT.

The rearrangement uses TRBV11-2 and TRBJ1-4; no clear D gene. CDR3 length equals 14 residues. Germline V gene lookup returns CDR1 SGHAT and CDR2 FQNNGV. Deletions cut 5 bases from V and 4 bases from J, with 11 bases between. The CDR3 region has the DNA TGTGCCAGCAGCCCTCCGTGGAATAATGAAAAACTGTTTTTT. Amino acid sequence: CASSPPWNNEKLFF.

A few counts support this clonotype. The chain uses TRBV4-3 and TRBJ1-4; D is uncertain. This CDR3 contains 15 residues. Germline CDR1 reads LGHNA; CDR2 reads YSLEER. Trimming pared 0 bases from V and 4 bases from J, leaving 9 bases between. The CDR3 nucleotides read TGCGCCAGCAGCCAAGACCGGGGTGGTAATGAAAAACTGTTTTTT. Protein: CASSQDRGGNEKLFF.

V is TRBV27 and J is TRBJ1-5; tentatively, D is TRBD1 (5 bases). The ends were cut back, 1 base at V and 3 bases at J, with 10 bases in the middle. The CDR3 has 15 residues. The germline CDR1 and CDR2 sequences are MNHEY and SMNVEV (reference sequence). In nucleotides, the CDR3 is TGTGCCAGCAGTTTATTTTGGGGGGACAATCAGCCCCAGCATTTT. It is translated as CASSLFWGDNQPQHF.

This clonotype came up a few times. The rearrangement links TRBV28 to TRBJ2-5; 10 nucleotides agree with TRBD2. Per germline, CDR1 MDHEN and CDR2 SYDVKM. The CDR3 contains 15 residues. Trimming removed 6 bases from V and 2 bases from J; junction bases left unmatched: 6. The CDR3 DNA reads TGTGCCAGCAGCATACTAGCGGGGAAACAAGAGACCCAGTACTTC. This sequence encodes CASSILAGKQETQYF.

This clonotype was seen a single time. The V call is TRBV28, the J call TRBJ2-3, with 12 bases that match TRBD2. The CDR3 runs 17 residues. Germline CDR1 reads MDHEN; CDR2 reads SYDVKM. The V and J ends lost 3 bases and 2 bases, in that order; junction bases with no gene match: 6. CDR3 protein: CASSFPTSGGFTDTQYF. CDR3 DNA sequence: TGTGCCAGCAGTTTCCCTACTAGCGGGGGGTTCACAGATACGCAGTATTTT. The whole variable domain, filled in from reference TRBV28 and TRBJ2-3, reads DVKVTQSSRYLVKRTGEKVFLECVQDMDHENMFWYRQDPGLGLRLIYFSYDVKMKEKGDIPEGYSVSREKKERFSLILESASTNQTSMYLCASSFPTSGGFTDTQYFGPGTRLTVL.

The chain has TRBV12-5 and TRBJ1-2; TRBD1 agrees at 7 bases. This CDR3 has 14 residues. The V and J ends lost 5 bases and 7 bases, in that order; junction bases with no gene match: 10. The germline V gene has CDR1 LGHNT and CDR2 FRNRAP. The CDR3 region has the DNA TGTGCTAGTGGTCCGATACCAGGGGGAGGTGGCTACACCTTC. Translating it yields CASGPIPGGGGYTF.

This clonotype has only a few counts. The gene calls are TRBV6-5 and TRBJ2-1, with a weak D call TRBD1 (6 bases). The CDR3 has 17 amino acids. Germline CDR1 and CDR2: MNHEY and SVGAGI. V shed 0 bases and J shed 2 bases, with 14 bases lying between them. The CDR3 loop reads CASSYSGQPTTYNEQFF. The CDR3 DNA is TGTGCCAGCAGTTACTCCGGACAGCCCACTACCTACAATGAGCAGTTCTTC.

This clonotype occurred a few times. The chain employs TRBV7-4 and TRBJ1-4, with D unresolved. This CDR3 is 16 amino acids long. V was trimmed by 3 bases and J by 0 bases, leaving 11 bases between them. Germline-derived CDR1 and CDR2 are SGHVT and SQSDAQ. CDR3 amino acids: CASSFTSGATNEKLFF. The CDR3 coding sequence is TGTGCCAGCAGCTTCACGTCAGGTGCAACTAATGAAAAACTGTTTTTT. Full variable domain (remainder filled in from reference TRBV7-4 and TRBJ1-4): GAGVSQSPRYKVAKRGRDVALRCDSISGHVTLYWYRQTLGQGSEVLTYSQSDAQRDKSGRPSGRFSAERPERSVSTLKIQRTEQGDSAVYLCASSFTSGATNEKLFFGSGTQLSVL.

The chain has TRBV12-3 or TRBV12-4 and TRBJ1-5; D possibly corresponds to TRBD1 (5 bases). This CDR3 is 15 amino acids long. V was clipped by 6 bases and J by 4 bases, with 16 bases between them. Here the CDR3 reads CASSPLGVINQPQHF. Here the CDR3 DNA reads TGTGCCAGCAGCCCATTGGGGGTCATTAATCAGCCCCAGCATTTT.

Ten or more counts support this clonotype. The V call is TRBV7-2, the J call TRBJ1-6, with TRBD1 matching over 10 bases. From germline, CDR1 is SGHTA and CDR2 FQGNSA. The junction had 2 bases not matched to a gene; V was cut back by 0 bases and J by 0 bases. The CDR3 totals 18 residues. As DNA, the CDR3 is TGTGCCAGCAGCTTAGCGGGACAGGGGAGCTCCTATAATTCACCCCTCCACTTT. Its protein product is CASSLAGQGSSYNSPLHF.

For this clonotype: This may arise from a read error, as a much more abundant clone is one base away. This chain joins TRBV7-8 and TRBJ1-6; 7 nucleotides match TRBD1. Germline V gene sequence: CDR1 SGHVS, CDR2 FQNEAQ. This CDR3 has 16 residues. CDR3 DNA: TGTGCCAACAGCATGACAGGGAGCTCCTATAATTCACCCCTCCACTTT. Protein: CANSMTGSSYNSPLHF. The full variable domain, with the rest looked up from reference TRBV7-8 and TRBJ1-6, is GAGVSQSPRYKVAKRGQDVALRCDPISGHVSLFWYQQALGQGPEFLTYFQNEAQLDKSGLPSDRFFAERPEGSVSTLKIQRTQQEDSAVYLCANSMTGSSYNSPLHFGNGTRLTVT.

The gene calls are TRBV5-6 and TRBJ1-2; D is unresolved. CDR1 and CDR2 from the germline V gene are SGHDT and YYEEEE. This CDR3 contains 14 residues. With 1 base removed from V and 8 bases from J, the gap between germline ends came to 15 bases. The CDR3 region has the DNA TGTGCCAGCAGCTTGCCCCGTGAGGGTAGAGGCTACACCTTC. It is translated as CASSLPREGRGYTF.